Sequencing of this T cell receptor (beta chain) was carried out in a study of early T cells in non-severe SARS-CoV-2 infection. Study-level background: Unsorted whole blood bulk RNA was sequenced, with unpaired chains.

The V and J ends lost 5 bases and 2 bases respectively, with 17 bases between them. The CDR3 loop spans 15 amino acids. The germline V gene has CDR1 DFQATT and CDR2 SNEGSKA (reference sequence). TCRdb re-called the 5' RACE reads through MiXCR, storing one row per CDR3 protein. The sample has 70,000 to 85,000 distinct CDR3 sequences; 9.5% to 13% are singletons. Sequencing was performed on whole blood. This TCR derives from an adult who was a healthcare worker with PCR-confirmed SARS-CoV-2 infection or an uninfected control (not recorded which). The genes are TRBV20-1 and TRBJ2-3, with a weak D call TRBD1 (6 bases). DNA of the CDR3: TGCAGTGCTCCCGCCCCGGGACACCACACAGATACGCAGTATTTT. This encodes CSAPAPGHHTDTQYF.